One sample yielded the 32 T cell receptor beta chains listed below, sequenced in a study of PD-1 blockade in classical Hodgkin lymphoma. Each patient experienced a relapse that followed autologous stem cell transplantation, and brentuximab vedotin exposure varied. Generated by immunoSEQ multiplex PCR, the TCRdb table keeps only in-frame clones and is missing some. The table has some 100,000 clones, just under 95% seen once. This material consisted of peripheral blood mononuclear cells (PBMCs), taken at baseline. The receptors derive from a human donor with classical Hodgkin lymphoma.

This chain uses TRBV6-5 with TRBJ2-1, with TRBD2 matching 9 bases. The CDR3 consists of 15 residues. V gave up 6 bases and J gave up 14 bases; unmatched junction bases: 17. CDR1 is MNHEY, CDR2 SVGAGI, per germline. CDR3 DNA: TGTGCCAGCAGCTCAGGACTAGCGACCACTTTGGGCGAGTTCTTC. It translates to CASSSGLATTLGEFF.

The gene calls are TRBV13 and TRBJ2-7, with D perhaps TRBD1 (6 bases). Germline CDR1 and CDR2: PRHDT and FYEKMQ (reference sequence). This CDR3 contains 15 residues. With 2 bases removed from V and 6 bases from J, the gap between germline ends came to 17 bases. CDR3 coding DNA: TGTGCCAGCAGCTTACGACAGGTTGGGTCCCTCGAGCAGTACTTC. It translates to CASSLRQVGSLEQYF.

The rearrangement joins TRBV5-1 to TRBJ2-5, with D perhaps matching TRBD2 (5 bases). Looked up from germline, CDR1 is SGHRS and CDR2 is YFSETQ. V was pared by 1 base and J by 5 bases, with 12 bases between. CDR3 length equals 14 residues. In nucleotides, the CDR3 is TGCGCCAGCAGCTTGTCCAGAGCGGTGGAGACCCAGTACTTC. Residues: CASSLSRAVETQYF.

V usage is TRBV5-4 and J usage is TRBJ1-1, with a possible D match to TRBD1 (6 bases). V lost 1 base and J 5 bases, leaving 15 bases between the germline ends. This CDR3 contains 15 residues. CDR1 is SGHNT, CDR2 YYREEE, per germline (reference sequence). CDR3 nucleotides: TGTGCCAGCAGCTTGCTGGGGGGCGCGGGTACTGAAGCTTTCTTT. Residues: CASSLLGGAGTEAFF. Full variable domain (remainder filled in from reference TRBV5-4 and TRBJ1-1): ETGVTQSPTHLIKTRGQQVTLRCSSQSGHNTVSWYQQALGQGPQFIFQYYREEENGRGNFPPRFSGLQFPNYSSELNVNALELDDSALYLCASSLLGGAGTEAFFGQGTRLTVV.

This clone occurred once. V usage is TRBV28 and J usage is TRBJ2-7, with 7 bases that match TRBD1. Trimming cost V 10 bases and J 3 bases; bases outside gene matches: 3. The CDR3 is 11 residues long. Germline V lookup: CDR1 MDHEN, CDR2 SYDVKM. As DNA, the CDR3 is TGTGCCACCGGGACAGACTACGAGCAGTACTTC. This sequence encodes CATGTDYEQYF.

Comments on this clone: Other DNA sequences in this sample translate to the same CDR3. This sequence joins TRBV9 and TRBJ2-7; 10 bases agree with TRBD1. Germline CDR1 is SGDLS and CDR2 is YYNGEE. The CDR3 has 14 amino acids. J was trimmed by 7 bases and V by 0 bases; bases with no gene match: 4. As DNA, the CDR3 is TGTGCCAGCAGCGTAGGAGACAGGGGGCGGGAGCAGTACTTC. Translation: CASSVGDRGREQYF. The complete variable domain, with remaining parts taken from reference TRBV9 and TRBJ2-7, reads DSGVTQTPKHLITATGQRVTLRCSPRSGDLSVYWYQQSLDQGLQFLIQYYNGEERAKGNILERFSAQQFPDLHSELNLSSLELGDSALYFCASSVGDRGREQYFGPGTRLTVT.

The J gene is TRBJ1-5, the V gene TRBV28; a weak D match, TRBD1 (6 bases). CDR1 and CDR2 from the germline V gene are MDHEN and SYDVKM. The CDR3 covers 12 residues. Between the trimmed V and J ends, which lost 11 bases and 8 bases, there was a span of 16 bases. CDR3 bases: TGTGCCGGGGGCGCGGGTAAGAAGCCCCAGCATTTT. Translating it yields CAGGAGKKPQHF.

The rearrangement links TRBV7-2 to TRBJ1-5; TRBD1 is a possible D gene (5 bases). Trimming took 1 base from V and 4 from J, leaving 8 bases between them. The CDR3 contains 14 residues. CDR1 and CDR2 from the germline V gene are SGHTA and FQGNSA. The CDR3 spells CASSLEAGNQPQHF. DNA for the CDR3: TGTGCCAGCAGCTTAGAAGCAGGGAATCAGCCCCAGCATTTT. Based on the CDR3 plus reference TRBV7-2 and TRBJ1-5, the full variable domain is GAGVSQSPSNKVTEKGKDVELRCDPISGHTALYWYRQSLGQGLEFLIYFQGNSAPDKSGLPSDRFSAERTGGSVSTLTIQRTQQEDSAVYLCASSLEAGNQPQHFGDGTRLSIL.

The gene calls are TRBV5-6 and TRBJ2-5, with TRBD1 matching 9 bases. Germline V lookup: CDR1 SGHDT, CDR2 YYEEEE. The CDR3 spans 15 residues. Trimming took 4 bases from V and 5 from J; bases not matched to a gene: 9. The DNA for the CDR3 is TGTGCCAGCAGCCAGGACAGGGGAATGCGCGAGACCCAGTACTTC. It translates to CASSQDRGMRETQYF.

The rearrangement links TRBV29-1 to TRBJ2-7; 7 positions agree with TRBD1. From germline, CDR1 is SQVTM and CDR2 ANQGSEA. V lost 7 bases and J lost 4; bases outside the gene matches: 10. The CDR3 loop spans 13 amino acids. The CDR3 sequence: CSAEGGSSYEQYF. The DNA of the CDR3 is TGCAGCGCCGAAGGGGGCTCTAGTTACGAGCAGTACTTC.

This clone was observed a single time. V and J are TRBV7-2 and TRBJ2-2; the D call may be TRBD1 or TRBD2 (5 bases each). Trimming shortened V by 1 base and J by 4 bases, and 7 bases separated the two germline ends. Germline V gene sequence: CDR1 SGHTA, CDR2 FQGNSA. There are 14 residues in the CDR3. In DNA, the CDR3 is TGTGCCAGCAGCTTAGACGGGGCCACCGGGGAGCTGTTTTTT. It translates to CASSLDGATGELFF. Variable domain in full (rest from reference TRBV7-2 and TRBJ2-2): GAGVSQSPSNKVTEKGKDVELRCDPISGHTALYWYRQSLGQGLEFLIYFQGNSAPDKSGLPSDRFSAERTGGSVSTLTIQRTQQEDSAVYLCASSLDGATGELFFGEGSRLTVL.

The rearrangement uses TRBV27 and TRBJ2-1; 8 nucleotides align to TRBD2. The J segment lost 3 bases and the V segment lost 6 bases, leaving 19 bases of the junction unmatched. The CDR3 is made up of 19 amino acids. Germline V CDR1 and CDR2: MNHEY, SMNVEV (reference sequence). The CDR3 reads CASRPVGVSGIGFYNEQFF. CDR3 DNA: TGTGCCAGCAGGCCGGTCGGTGTTAGCGGGATCGGTTTCTACAATGAGCAGTTCTTC.

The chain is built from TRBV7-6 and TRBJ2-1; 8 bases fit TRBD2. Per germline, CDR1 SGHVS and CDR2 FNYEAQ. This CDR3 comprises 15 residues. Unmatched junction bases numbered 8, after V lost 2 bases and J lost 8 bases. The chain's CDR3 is CASSLNGRDGYEQFF. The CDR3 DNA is TGTGCCAGCAGCTTAAACGGGAGGGACGGCTATGAGCAGTTCTTC.

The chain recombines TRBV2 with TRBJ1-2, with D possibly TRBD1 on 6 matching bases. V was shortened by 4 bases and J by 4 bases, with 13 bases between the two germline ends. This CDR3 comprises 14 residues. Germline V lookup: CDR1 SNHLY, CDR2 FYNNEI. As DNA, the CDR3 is TGTGCCAGCAGTGGGGGTAGGGGGACCTATGGCTACACCTTC. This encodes CASSGGRGTYGYTF.

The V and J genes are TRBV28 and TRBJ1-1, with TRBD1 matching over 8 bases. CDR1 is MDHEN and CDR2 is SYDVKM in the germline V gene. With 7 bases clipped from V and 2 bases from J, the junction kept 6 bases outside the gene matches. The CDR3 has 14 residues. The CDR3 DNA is TGTGCCAGCACCCCGGACAGGGTAAACACTGAAGCTTTCTTT. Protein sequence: CASTPDRVNTEAFF.

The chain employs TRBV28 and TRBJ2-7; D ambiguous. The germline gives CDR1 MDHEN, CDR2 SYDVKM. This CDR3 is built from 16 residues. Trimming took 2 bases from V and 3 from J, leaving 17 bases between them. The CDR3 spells CASSLPSRFRLYEQYF. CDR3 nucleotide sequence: TGTGCCAGCAGTTTACCCAGCCGATTTCGCCTCTACGAGCAGTACTTC.

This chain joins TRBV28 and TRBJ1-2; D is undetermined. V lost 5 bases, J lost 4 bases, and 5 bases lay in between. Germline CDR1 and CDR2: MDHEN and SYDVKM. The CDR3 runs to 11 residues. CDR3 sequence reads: CASSDAYGYTF. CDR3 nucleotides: TGTGCCAGCAGTGACGCCTATGGCTACACCTTC.

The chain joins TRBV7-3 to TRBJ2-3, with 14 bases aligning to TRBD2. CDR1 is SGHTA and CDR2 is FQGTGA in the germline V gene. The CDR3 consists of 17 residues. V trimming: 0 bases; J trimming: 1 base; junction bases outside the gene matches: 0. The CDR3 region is CASSLTGLAGGTDTQYF. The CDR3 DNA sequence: TGTGCCAGCAGCTTAACGGGACTAGCGGGAGGCACAGATACGCAGTATTTT.

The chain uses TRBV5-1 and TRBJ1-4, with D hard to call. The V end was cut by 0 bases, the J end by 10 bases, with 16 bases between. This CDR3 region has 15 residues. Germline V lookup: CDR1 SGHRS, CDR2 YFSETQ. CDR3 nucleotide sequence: TGCGCCAGCAGCTTGGGATGGAGTACCACCGGAAAACTGTTTTTT. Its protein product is CASSLGWSTTGKLFF.

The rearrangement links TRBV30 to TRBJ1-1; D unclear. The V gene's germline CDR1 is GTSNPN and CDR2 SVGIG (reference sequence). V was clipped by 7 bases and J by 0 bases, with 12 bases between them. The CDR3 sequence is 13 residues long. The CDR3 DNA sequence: TGTGCCTCGAGATTAGGTTTGAACACTGAAGCTTTCTTT. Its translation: CASRLGLNTEAFF.

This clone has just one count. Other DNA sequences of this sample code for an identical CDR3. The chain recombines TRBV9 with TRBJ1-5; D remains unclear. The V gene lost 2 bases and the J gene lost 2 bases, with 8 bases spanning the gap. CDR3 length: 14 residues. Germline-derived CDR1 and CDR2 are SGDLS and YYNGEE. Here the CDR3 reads CASSVGGGNQPQHF. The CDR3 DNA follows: TGTGCCAGCAGCGTCGGCGGGGGCAATCAGCCCCAGCATTTT.

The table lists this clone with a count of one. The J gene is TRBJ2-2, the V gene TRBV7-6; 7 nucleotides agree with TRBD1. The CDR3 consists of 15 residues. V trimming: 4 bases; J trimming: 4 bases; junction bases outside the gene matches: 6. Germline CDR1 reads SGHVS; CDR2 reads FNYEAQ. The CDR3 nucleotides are TGTGCCAGCAGCTCCCGACAGGGCCCCACCGGGGAGCTGTTTTTT. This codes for CASSSRQGPTGELFF.

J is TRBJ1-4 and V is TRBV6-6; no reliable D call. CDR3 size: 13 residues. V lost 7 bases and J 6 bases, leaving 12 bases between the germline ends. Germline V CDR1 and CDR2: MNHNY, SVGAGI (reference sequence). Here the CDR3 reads CASKRSGDEKLFF. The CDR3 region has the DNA TGTGCCAGCAAACGGAGTGGGGATGAAAAACTGTTTTTT.

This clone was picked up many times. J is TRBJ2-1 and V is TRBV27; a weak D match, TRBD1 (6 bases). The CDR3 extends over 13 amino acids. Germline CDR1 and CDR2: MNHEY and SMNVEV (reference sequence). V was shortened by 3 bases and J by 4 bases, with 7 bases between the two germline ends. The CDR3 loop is CASSFGQYNEQFF. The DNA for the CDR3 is TGTGCCAGCAGTTTCGGACAGTACAATGAGCAGTTCTTC.

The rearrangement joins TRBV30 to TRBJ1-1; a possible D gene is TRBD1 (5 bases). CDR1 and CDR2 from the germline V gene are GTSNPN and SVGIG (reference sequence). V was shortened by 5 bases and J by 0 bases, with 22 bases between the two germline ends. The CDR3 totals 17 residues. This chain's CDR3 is CAWGTLWDSSVNTEAFF. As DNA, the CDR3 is TGTGCCTGGGGGACCCTTTGGGATTCGAGCGTGAACACTGAAGCTTTCTTT.

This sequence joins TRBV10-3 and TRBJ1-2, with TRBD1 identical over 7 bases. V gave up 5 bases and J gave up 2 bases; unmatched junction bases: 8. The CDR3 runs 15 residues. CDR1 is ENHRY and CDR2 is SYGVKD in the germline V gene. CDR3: CAISSGTAMNYGYTF. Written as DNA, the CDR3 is TGTGCCATCAGTTCAGGGACAGCCATGAACTATGGCTACACCTTC.

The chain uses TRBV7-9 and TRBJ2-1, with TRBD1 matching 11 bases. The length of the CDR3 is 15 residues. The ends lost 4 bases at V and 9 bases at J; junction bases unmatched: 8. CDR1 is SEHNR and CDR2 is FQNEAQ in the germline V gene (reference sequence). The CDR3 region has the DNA TGTGCCAGCAGCTCAGGACAGGGGGCGGGTGGTGAGCAGTTCTTC. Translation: CASSSGQGAGGEQFF. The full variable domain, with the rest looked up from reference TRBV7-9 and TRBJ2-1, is DTGVSQNPRHKITKRGQNVTFRCDPISEHNRLYWYRQTLGQGPEFLTYFQNEAQLEKSRLLSDRFSAERPKGSFSTLEIQRTEQGDSAMYLCASSSGQGAGGEQFFGPGTRLTVL.

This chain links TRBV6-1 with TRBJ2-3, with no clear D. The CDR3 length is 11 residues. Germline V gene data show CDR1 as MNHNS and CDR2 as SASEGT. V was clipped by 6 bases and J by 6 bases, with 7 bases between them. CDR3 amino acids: CASRSKDTQYF. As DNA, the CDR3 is TGTGCCAGCAGATCTAAGGATACGCAGTATTTT.

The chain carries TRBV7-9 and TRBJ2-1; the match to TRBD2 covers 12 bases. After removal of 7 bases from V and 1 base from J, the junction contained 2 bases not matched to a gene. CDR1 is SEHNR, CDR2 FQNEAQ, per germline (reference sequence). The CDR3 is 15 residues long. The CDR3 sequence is CASTLAGGSYNEQFF. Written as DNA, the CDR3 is TGTGCCAGCACCCTAGCGGGAGGGTCCTACAATGAGCAGTTCTTC.

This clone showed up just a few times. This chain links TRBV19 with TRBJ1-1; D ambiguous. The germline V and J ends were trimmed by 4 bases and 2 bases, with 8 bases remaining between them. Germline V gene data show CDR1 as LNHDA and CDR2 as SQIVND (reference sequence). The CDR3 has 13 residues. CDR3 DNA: TGTGCCAGTAGTACAAACAAAAACACTGAAGCTTTCTTT. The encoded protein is CASSTNKNTEAFF.

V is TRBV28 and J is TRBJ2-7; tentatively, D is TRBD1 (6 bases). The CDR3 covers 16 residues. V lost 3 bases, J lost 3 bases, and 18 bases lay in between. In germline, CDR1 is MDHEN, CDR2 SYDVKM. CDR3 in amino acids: CASSFWDKGSHYEQYF. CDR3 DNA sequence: TGTGCCAGCAGTTTTTGGGACAAGGGGAGTCACTACGAGCAGTACTTC.

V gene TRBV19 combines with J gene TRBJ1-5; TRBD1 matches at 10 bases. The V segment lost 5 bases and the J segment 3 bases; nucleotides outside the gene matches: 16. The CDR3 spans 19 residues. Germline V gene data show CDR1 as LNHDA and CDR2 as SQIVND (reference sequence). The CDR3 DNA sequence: TGTGCCAGTAGTCCCCCTGGGACAGGGGCCTCCTCCTTCAATCAGCCCCAGCATTTT. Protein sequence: CASSPPGTGASSFNQPQHF.